This T cell receptor (beta chain) was sequenced for a study of blood T cell repertoires in COVID-19. Study details: Sources were T cells, B-cell-depleted T cells, or PBMCs; the material itself was cDNA or gDNA.

The length of the CDR3 is 15 residues. The V and J ends lost 6 bases and 2 bases respectively, with 13 bases between them. CDR1 is MNHNS, CDR2 SASEGT, per germline. TCRdb's copy holds only in-frame clones and misses some; the assay was immunoSEQ multiplex PCR. The sample comprises about 230,000 clones, 85% to 90% of which are singletons, and 9.5% to 13% rests with the top ten. This sequence was found in a man aged 50 or older with COVID-19, enrolled during active disease. Sequencing was performed on peripheral blood. The chain joins TRBV6-1 to TRBJ2-2, with TRBD1 as a possible D gene (6 bases). CDR3 DNA sequence: TGTGCCAGCAGACCGGGACAAGCTAACACCGGGGAGCTGTTTTTT. Encoded protein: CASRPGQANTGELFF.